This T cell receptor (beta chain) was found in a study of Ad26.COV2.S vaccination and SARS-CoV-2 variants. The wider study: Each vaccinee took Ad26.COV2.S intramuscularly, once or twice 56 days apart.

Some clones are missing from TCRdb's copy, which holds only in-frame ones; the method was immunoSEQ multiplex PCR. Counted here are nearly 400,000 clones, around nine tenths occurring once; the ten biggest clones make up approximately 1.9%. Treatment here: over 15 received Ad26.COV2.S at low or high dose, single or two shots; about 5 received placebo; per-sample allocation not given. After the first vaccine or placebo injection, samples were drawn on day 63. Findings of the study overall: Vaccine recipients posted higher spike-specific TCR breadth than their placebo counterparts.

Points on this clone: Its target is not known.

The clonotype comes from a person between 18 and 59 years old who received the Ad26.COV2.S COVID-19 vaccine or a placebo. Here the sequenced sample was peripheral blood, taken in a trial of Ad26.COV2.S vaccine versus placebo.

Here the CDR3 reads CASRTNRDNYGYTF. The CDR3 nucleotides read TGTGCCAGCAGAACAAACCGGGACAACTATGGCTACACCTTC. The V call is TRBV27, the J call TRBJ1-2, with D maybe TRBD1 (5 bases). CDR1 and CDR2 (germline): MNHEY, SMNVEV (reference sequence). The CDR3 loop spans 14 amino acids. Trimming left V 6 bases short and J 2 bases short, with 13 bases between.